The rows below give T cell receptor beta chains drawn from one sample of a study of blood T cells in healthy people across ages. TCRdb re-called the 5' RACE reads with MiXCR, one entry per CDR3 protein. Of about 1.5 million distinct CDR3 sequences listed, about 43% are singletons. Input material: blood. Every receptor here comes from a woman under 30 in good health. Each CDR3 is given with its conserved first and last residue. A D gene is named only where the DNA matches it firmly. Not every row has a clone size; where given, it reads once, few, many or a size class.

d_call	v_call	clone_size	j_call	cdr3_nt	cdr3_aa
TRBD2	TRBV20-1	NA	TRBJ2-1	TGCAGTGCTCCCTATAGCGGGAGGTCCTACAATGAGCAGTTCTTC	CSAPYSGRSYNEQFF
TRBD1	TRBV20-1	NA	TRBJ1-2	TGCAGTGCTAGTAACAGGGGGGATGGCTACACCTTC	CSASNRGDGYTF
TRBD2	TRBV7-2	NA	TRBJ2-1	TGTGCCAGCAGCGCTCGAATAGCGGGGGCCTCCTTCTACAATGAGCAGTTCTTC	CASSARIAGASFYNEQFF
NA	TRBV4-2	few	TRBJ1-6	TGTGCCAGCAGCCAAAATCTACTGGGGTTGTTCGACTCACCCCTCCACTTT	CASSQNLLGLFDSPLHF
NA	TRBV27	NA	TRBJ1-2	TGTGCCAGCAGCACTGGGGACTGGGGGGGCTACACCTTC	CASSTGDWGGYTF
NA	TRBV20-1	few	TRBJ2-7	TGCAGTGCGGATGGAAGCCGAGGATCGGGGATGAACCACTACGAGCAGTACTTC	CSADGSRGSGMNHYEQYF
NA	TRBV7-2	few	TRBJ2-5	TGTGCCAGCAGCTGGGCAGCCCAAGAGACCCAGTACTTC	CASSWAAQETQYF
TRBD1	TRBV12-3/TRBV12-4	few	TRBJ1-2	TGTGCCAGCAGCATACAGGGGGCTAATGGCTACACCTTC	CASSIQGANGYTF
NA	TRBV27	many	TRBJ2-7	TGTGCCAGCAGTTTATTTCGGGGCGGACCCTACGAGCAGTACTTC	CASSLFRGGPYEQYF
NA	TRBV7-9	NA	TRBJ1-1	TGTGCCAGCAGCTCGAGCCCCCCCACTGAAGCTTTCTTT	CASSSSPPTEAFF
NA	TRBV20-1	once	TRBJ1-1	TGCAGTGCTAGATCCGCTGGAGGAATCCCTGAAGCTTTCTTT	CSARSAGGIPEAFF
NA	TRBV7-6	few	TRBJ2-1	TGTGCCAGCGGATACGGAAGCTCCTACAATGAGCAGTTCTTC	CASGYGSSYNEQFF
TRBD2	TRBV9	NA	TRBJ2-1	TGTGCCAGCAGCGGGACTAGCGGGGATTACAATGAGCAGTTCTTC	CASSGTSGDYNEQFF
NA	TRBV28	NA	TRBJ1-2	TGTGCCAGCACAAGGACCCCAGGGGATGGCTACACCTTC	CASTRTPGDGYTF
NA	TRBV3-1	NA	TRBJ1-1	TGTGCCAGCAGCCAAGGGGGGCCAGGCACTGAAGCTTTCTTT	CASSQGGPGTEAFF
TRBD2	TRBV6-1	NA	TRBJ2-1	TGTGCCAGCAGGATACTAGCGGGGGGGGGTCAGTCCTACAATGAGCAGTTCTTC	CASRILAGGGQSYNEQFF
NA	TRBV7-9	NA	TRBJ1-1	TGTGCCAGCAGGATGGGACATCTGCTTGGTGAAGCTTTCTTT	CASRMGHLLGEAFF
TRBD1	TRBV10-3	NA	TRBJ1-1	TGTGCCATCAGTGAGTTCGACAGGGGTGCTTTCTTT	CAISEFDRGAFF
NA	TRBV21-1	few	TRBJ1-1	TGTGCCAGCAGCAAAGAAGCAGCGGACAGCGGCACTGAAGCTTTCTTT	CASSKEAADSGTEAFF
TRBD2	TRBV20-1	few	TRBJ2-1	TGCAGTGCTAGAGAATCCGGGACTACCGACGAGCAGTTCTTC	CSARESGTTDEQFF
TRBD2	TRBV3-1	many	TRBJ2-3	TGTGCCAGCAGCCGGACTAGCGGGGGCACAGATACGCAGTATTTT	CASSRTSGGTDTQYF
NA	TRBV9	NA	TRBJ2-3	TGTGCCAGCAGCGTTCTCCCAGCCCCCACAGATACGCAGTATTTT	CASSVLPAPTDTQYF
TRBD2	TRBV20-1	NA	TRBJ2-7	TGCAGTGCTAGAGTGCCCCTGACTAGCGGGGGAATTCCCTACGAGCAGTACTTC	CSARVPLTSGGIPYEQYF
NA	TRBV28	NA	TRBJ1-5	TGTGCCAGCAGTTTATCGAACAGGAAAAGCAATCAGCCCCAGCATTTT	CASSLSNRKSNQPQHF
TRBD1	TRBV5-1	few	TRBJ1-2	TGCGCCAGCAGCTTGGGGACAGGGGGGTTCGGCTACACCTTC	CASSLGTGGFGYTF
TRBD2	TRBV24-1	NA	TRBJ2-7	TGTGCCACCAGTGATCCCTGGCGGGAGCCGACCTACGAGCAGTACTTC	CATSDPWREPTYEQYF
NA	TRBV20-1	few	TRBJ1-2	TGCAGTGCTAGAGATACAGGGTATGGCTACACCTTC	CSARDTGYGYTF
NA	TRBV28	NA	TRBJ1-5	TGTGCCAGCAGCCCCCGGGTGGGGGGGGCTGTTTGGCATCAGCCCCAGCATTTT	CASSPRVGGAVWHQPQHF
TRBD2	TRBV10-3	few	TRBJ2-1	TGTGCCATCAGTGAAAAAGCGGGGGGCCCCTACAATGAGCAGTTCTTC	CAISEKAGGPYNEQFF
TRBD1	TRBV20-1	once	TRBJ2-3	TGCAGTGCTACCCGGACAGGCCGGCCAGGAGATACGCAGTATTTT	CSATRTGRPGDTQYF
NA	TRBV7-9	NA	TRBJ1-1	TGTGCCAGCAGCCCCGGGGACAAAAACACTGAAGCTTTCTTT	CASSPGDKNTEAFF
NA	TRBV14	NA	TRBJ2-7	TGTGCCAGCAGTCCAAGTCTCAGACAGTCCTCCTACGAGCAGTACTTC	CASSPSLRQSSYEQYF
NA	TRBV20-1	NA	TRBJ2-1	TGCAGTGCTCCAGACTACGTGGGGGGGCGGGGACGCTCCTACAATGAGCAGTTCTTC	CSAPDYVGGRGRSYNEQFF
NA	TRBV20-1	NA	TRBJ2-5	TGCAGTGCTAGGGTCCGACTAGTCGAAGAGACCCAGTACTTC	CSARVRLVEETQYF
TRBD2	TRBV7-2	few	TRBJ2-1	TGTGCCAGCAGCTTAGCGACTAGCGGGGGTCACAATGAGCAGTTCTTC	CASSLATSGGHNEQFF
NA	TRBV28	few	TRBJ2-7	TGTGCCAGCAGTCAGCAGAGGGAGGACCGTTCCTACGAGCAGTACTTC	CASSQQREDRSYEQYF
NA	TRBV2	NA	TRBJ2-3	TGTGCCAGCAATTATGCCTTTAGCACAGATACGCAGTATTTT	CASNYAFSTDTQYF
NA	TRBV5-5	NA	TRBJ2-7	TGTGCCAGCAGCTTGTACTATCAGAGCTCCTACGAGCAGTACTTC	CASSLYYQSSYEQYF
NA	TRBV20-1	NA	TRBJ2-4	TGCAGTGCTCAGACCTGGGAGACCAATCTAGCCAAAAACATTCAGTACTTC	CSAQTWETNLAKNIQYF
TRBD2	TRBV28	NA	TRBJ2-3	TGTGCCAGCAGTTTATGGGCGGGGGAGATCACAGATACGCAGTATTTT	CASSLWAGEITDTQYF
TRBD2	TRBV12-3/TRBV12-4	NA	TRBJ2-5	TGTGCCAGCGGCTGGACTAGCGGGACTCGAGAGACCCAGTACTTC	CASGWTSGTRETQYF
NA	TRBV12-3/TRBV12-4	NA	TRBJ2-5	TGTGCCAGCAGTTCCCCAGGCAGGGAAGGGGTCCAGTACTTC	CASSSPGREGVQYF